This T cell receptor (beta chain) was identified during a study of metastatic and nonmetastatic thyroid tumors. This clone was observed a single time. A junction boundary mismatches the germline segment, possibly from a read error. The germline V gene encodes CDR1 DFQATT and CDR2 SNEGSKA (reference sequence). The CDR3 has 15 amino acids. Patients were all untreated before their thyroid surgery. As processed by the authors: It was from CDR3 differences across clinicopathological groups that a distant-metastasis classifier for papillary thyroid cancer was built. TCRdb re-called the PCR reads with MiXCR. The V and J calls were determined by TCRdb, not by the authors. Altogether around 27,000 clones are present, 20% to 30% being singletons, with the ten largest covering approximately 2.4%.

The receptor comes from a female donor with papillary thyroid cancer or a benign thyroid nodule (not recorded which). Some clones in this sample may be carry-over from other donors' samples. The V and J genes are TRBV20-1 and TRBJ1-3; D possibly corresponds to TRBD1 (5 bases). The material sequenced was blood. The CDR3 DNA sequence: TGCAGTTCGGGGCCCCAGGCACTCTCTGCAAACACCATATATTTT. The encoded protein is CSSGPQALSANTIYF.